A single sample is the source of the 32 T cell receptor beta chains below, sequenced in a study of blood T cells in healthy people across ages. PCR was performed a second time for 7 to 11 cycles using a sample-barcoded 5' primer and a J-beta primer mix. TCRdb called the 5' RACE reads again in MiXCR, with one record for every CDR3 protein. Of approximately 900,000 distinct CDR3 sequences in the sample, around 29% are singletons; the top ten hold 10%. The sample also formed part of further work on T cells of mothers and their children.

Specimen: blood. All receptors come from a woman aged 35 to 49 in good health.

This clonotype was recorded a few times. The chain's CDR3 is CASSLPGQGYPHWDTQYF. The CDR3 DNA is TGCGCCAGCAGTCTCCCCGGACAGGGATATCCCCACTGGGATACGCAGTATTTT. The chain has TRBV23-1 and TRBJ2-3; TRBD1 matches at 8 bases. TRBV23-1 is noted as an ORF with a role that remains uncertain. V was clipped by 4 bases and J by 6 bases; unmatched bases: 18. The CDR3 sequence is 18 residues long.

This chain uses TRBV6-4 with TRBJ1-1; D is uncertain. There are 14 residues in the CDR3. Germline V gives CDR1 MRHNA, CDR2 SNTAGT. Between the trimmed V and J ends, which lost 2 bases and 6 bases, there was a span of 13 bases. In nucleotides, the CDR3 is TGTGCCAGCAGTGACAACACCCTGAATTCTGAAGCTTTCTTT. Translating it yields CASSDNTLNSEAFF.

The rearrangement uses TRBV30 and TRBJ1-1; 8 bases align to TRBD1. The ends lost 0 bases at V and 4 bases at J; junction bases unmatched: 1. The CDR3 has 13 residues. Germline loops: CDR1 GTSNPN, CDR2 SVGIG (reference sequence). The CDR3 nucleotides are TGTGCCTGGAGTGTAACAGGGGGCACTGAAGCTTTCTTT. Its translation is CAWSVTGGTEAFF.

This clonotype appeared many times. CDR3 amino acids: CASSEAGSPSIYGYTF. CDR3 coding DNA: TGTGCCAGCAGTGAAGCCGGCAGCCCGAGTATTTATGGCTACACCTTC. The rearrangement joins TRBV6-1 to TRBJ1-2; D gene unclear. V was clipped by 0 bases and J by 5 bases, with 16 bases between them. Per the germline V gene, CDR1 is MNHNS and CDR2 is SASEGT. The CDR3 totals 16 residues.

This clonotype was recorded at least ten times. V and J are TRBV20-1 and TRBJ2-1; TRBD1 or TRBD2 may be the D gene (5 bases each). The V end was cut by 0 bases, the J end by 6 bases, with 21 bases between. CDR3 length: 17 residues. The V gene's germline CDR1 is DFQATT and CDR2 SNEGSKA (reference sequence). CDR3 region: CSARDKHGDAWGNEQFF. The CDR3 DNA reads TGCAGTGCTAGAGATAAACATGGGGACGCCTGGGGCAATGAGCAGTTCTTC.

As concerns this clonotype: This may come from a read error, since a much larger clone is one base off. The rearrangement uses TRBV29-1 and TRBJ1-2; D possibly corresponds to TRBD1 (5 bases). The CDR3 length is 13 residues. CDR1 and CDR2 (germline): SQVTM, ANQGSEA. CDR3 nucleotides: TGCTGCGTTTCTAGGGGCGAAGGCTATGGCTACACCTTC. Amino acid sequence: CCVSRGEGYGYTF.

A note on this clonotype: Mismatch with germline at one junction end may stem from a read error. The rearrangement links TRBV3-1 to TRBJ2-6; D possibly uses TRBD1 or TRBD2 (5 bases each). Germline CDR1 reads LGHDT; CDR2 reads YNNKEL (reference sequence). The CDR3 runs 17 residues. The CDR3 region is CASSQAGPNSEANVLTF. CDR3 bases: TGTGCCAGCAGCCAAGCGGGACCCAACTCTGAGGCCAACGTCCTGACTTTC.

About this clonotype: The junction departs from the called germline gene at one end, perhaps through a read error. The CDR3 loop is CASSCRRTNYGYIF. CDR3 coding DNA: TGTGCCAGCAGTTGTCGCAGGACTAACTATGGCTACATCTTC. This rearrangement joins TRBV27 to TRBJ1-2; D is undetermined. The CDR3 totals 14 residues. Germline V gene lookup returns CDR1 MNHEY and CDR2 SMNVEV (reference sequence).

This chain connects TRBV28 to TRBJ2-5, with 7 bases matching TRBD2. Trimming removed 5 bases from V and 11 bases from J; junction bases left unmatched: 8. The CDR3 is 12 amino acids. Germline CDR1 and CDR2: MDHEN and SYDVKM. The CDR3 reads CASSPSTREQYF. The DNA of the CDR3 is TGTGCCAGCAGTCCTTCAACGCGGGAGCAGTACTTC.

This clonotype showed up just a few times. The chain combines TRBV20-1 with TRBJ1-1; a possible D gene is TRBD1 (6 bases). The germline CDR1 and CDR2 sequences are DFQATT and SNEGSKA (reference sequence). This CDR3 contains 14 residues. Deletions cut 2 bases from V and 0 bases from J, with 10 bases between. The DNA of the CDR3 is TGCAGTGCTAGACCAGGGGAGGTGAACACTGAAGCTTTCTTT. This translates into CSARPGEVNTEAFF.

The V call is TRBV29-1, the J call TRBJ2-1; 11 nucleotides agree with TRBD2. With 7 bases clipped from V and 6 bases from J, the junction kept 14 bases outside the gene matches. The CDR3 contains 16 residues. Germline CDR1 SQVTM, CDR2 ANQGSEA. In DNA, the CDR3 is TGCAGCGCCCCCGTAGGGCGGCTAGCGGGAGGCAATGAGCAGTTCTTC. This encodes CSAPVGRLAGGNEQFF.

V is TRBV11-3 and J is TRBJ1-1; TRBD1 agrees at 9 bases. Trimming at V came to 5 bases and at J to 4 bases, leaving 8 bases not matched to a gene. The CDR3 runs to 15 residues. Germline CDR1 is SGHNT and CDR2 is YENEEA. CDR3 DNA sequence: TGTGCCAGCAGCGCGGGACAGGGTGAGGGCACTGAAGCTTTCTTT. Translation gives CASSAGQGEGTEAFF.

The chain is built from TRBV28 and TRBJ2-1, with 10 bases matching TRBD2. V dropped 3 bases and J dropped 5; count of bases not matched to a gene: 13. In germline, CDR1 is MDHEN, CDR2 SYDVKM. The CDR3 consists of 18 residues. The CDR3 protein is CASSFPQRGGLIDNEQFF. The CDR3 region has the DNA TGTGCCAGCAGTTTCCCTCAGCGGGGGGGCCTAATCGACAATGAGCAGTTCTTC.

The chain has TRBV20-1 and TRBJ1-5; 10 nucleotides line up with TRBD1. V shed 6 bases, J shed 7 bases, and the junction held 6 bases outside the gene matches. CDR1 and CDR2 from the germline V gene are DFQATT and SNEGSKA (reference sequence). The CDR3 has 13 amino acids. This CDR3 reads CSAPTGGGQPQHF. As DNA, the CDR3 is TGCAGTGCACCGACAGGGGGCGGCCAGCCCCAGCATTTT.

This clonotype showed up just a few times. The rearrangement links TRBV3-1 to TRBJ2-5; no reliable D call. The CDR3 has 14 amino acids. Germline V lookup: CDR1 LGHDT, CDR2 YNNKEL (reference sequence). Trimming took 4 bases from V and 1 from J, leaving 10 bases between them. The CDR3 bases are TGTGCCAGCAGCCCCCAGATCCTCCAAGAGACCCAGTACTTC. Protein sequence: CASSPQILQETQYF.

This clonotype was seen ten or more times. This chain's CDR3 is CSVGGLVDEQFF. The CDR3 DNA reads TGCAGCGTTGGGGGTTTGGTCGATGAGCAGTTCTTC. The V gene is TRBV29-1, the J gene TRBJ2-1; D is unclear. The CDR3 is 12 amino acids. Germline values: CDR1 SQVTM, CDR2 ANQGSEA. V was pared by 4 bases and J by 8 bases, with 12 bases between.

This clonotype was seen many times. CDR3 sequence reads: CASSVAGREETQYF. CDR3 coding DNA: TGTGCCAGCAGCGTAGCGGGTAGGGAGGAGACCCAGTACTTC. The rearrangement uses TRBV9 and TRBJ2-5, with D possibly being TRBD2 (5 bases). Germline V gene data show CDR1 as SGDLS and CDR2 as YYNGEE. The CDR3 loop spans 14 amino acids. V was pared by 0 bases and J by 5 bases, with 11 bases between.

This clonotype was recorded a few times. V and J are TRBV15 and TRBJ1-4, with TRBD1 as a possible D gene (6 bases). The CDR3 extends over 15 amino acids. With 4 bases removed from V and 5 bases from J, the gap between germline ends came to 14 bases. Germline-derived CDR1 and CDR2 are LNHNV and YYDKDF (reference sequence). CDR3 nucleotide sequence: TGTGCCACCAGCATCAGACAGGTTCAAAATGAAAAACTGTTTTTT. It specifies CATSIRQVQNEKLFF.

CDR3 region: CASTSTGQQETQYF. DNA for the CDR3: TGTGCCAGCACCTCGACAGGCCAACAAGAGACCCAGTACTTC. The J gene is TRBJ2-5, the V gene TRBV12-3 or TRBV12-4; the D gene is possibly TRBD1 (6 bases). This CDR3 region has 14 residues. V lost 7 bases and J 2 bases, leaving 14 bases between the germline ends.

This chain uses TRBV6-4 with TRBJ2-3, with D perhaps matching TRBD1 or TRBD2 (5 bases each). CDR1 MRHNA and CDR2 SNTAGT come from the germline V gene. There are 15 residues in the CDR3. V was cut by 5 bases and J by 1 base, with 13 bases left in between. CDR3 nucleotides: TGTGCCAGCAGTCCCAGGGAGACGGGCACAGATACGCAGTATTTT. Translating gives CASSPRETGTDTQYF.

This clonotype was detected many times. V gene TRBV5-1 combines with J gene TRBJ2-5; possible D gene TRBD2, 6 bases. V gave up 1 base and J gave up 5 bases, with 12 bases separating them. Per the germline V gene, CDR1 is SGHRS and CDR2 is YFSETQ. CDR3 length: 14 amino acids. Written as DNA, the CDR3 is TGCGCCAGCAGCTTGTCGGCTGGGGGGGAGACCCAGTACTTC. Amino acids: CASSLSAGGETQYF.

The chain combines TRBV9 with TRBJ2-6; 11 bases map to TRBD1. The germline V gene encodes CDR1 SGDLS and CDR2 YYNGEE. J lost 1 base, V lost 3 bases, and 6 bases had no gene match. CDR3 length equals 18 residues. The CDR3 spells CASSGRGQGVSGANVLTF. The CDR3, as DNA: TGTGCCAGCAGCGGGCGGGGACAGGGGGTGTCTGGGGCCAACGTCCTGACTTTC.

Note on this clonotype: Its ends do not fully match the called genes, so a read error is possible. The V call is TRBV7-3, the J call TRBJ1-1; D is ambiguous. Germline lookup yields CDR1 SGHTA and CDR2 FQGTGA. CDR3 length: 13 amino acids. In DNA, the CDR3 is TGTGCCGGCAGCCCTAATCTGGCCACTGAAGCTTTCTTT. It specifies CAGSPNLATEAFF.

The chain recombines TRBV4-3 with TRBJ2-1; D possibly uses TRBD1 or TRBD2 (5 bases each). CDR1 LGHNA and CDR2 YSLEER come from the germline V gene. With 6 bases removed from V and 2 bases from J, the gap between germline ends came to 23 bases. CDR3 size: 18 residues. As DNA, the CDR3 is TGCGCCAGCAGGGCCAGAGTACAGGATGTGGGGGCCTACAATGAGCAGTTCTTC. This encodes CASRARVQDVGAYNEQFF.

The J gene is TRBJ2-7, the V gene TRBV2; 7 nucleotides align to TRBD1. After removal of 1 base from V and 3 bases from J, the junction contained 9 bases not matched to a gene. Per germline, CDR1 SNHLY and CDR2 FYNNEI. This CDR3 comprises 16 residues. CDR3 coding DNA: TGTGCCAGCAGTGAAGAGGGGTCGACAGGGTTCTACGAGCAGTACTTC. Translating it yields CASSEEGSTGFYEQYF.

The chain carries TRBV18 and TRBJ2-3, with 9 bases fitting TRBD1. V trimming: 6 bases; J trimming: 4 bases; junction bases outside the gene matches: 8. From germline, CDR1 is KGHSH and CDR2 LQKENI. This CDR3 contains 15 residues. The CDR3 protein is CASSSGTGYSDTQYF. DNA of the CDR3: TGTGCCAGCTCGTCCGGGACAGGGTACTCAGATACGCAGTATTTT.

This clonotype was observed many times. One end of the junction varies from germline; a read error may be responsible. V is TRBV5-1 and J is TRBJ2-7; no reliable D call. The germline gives CDR1 SGHRS, CDR2 YFSETQ. CDR3 length: 12 residues. The CDR3 DNA reads TGTGCCAGCAGCCCTGGAACCTACGAGCAGTACTTC. Translated, it gives CASSPGTYEQYF.

This clonotype was observed at least ten times. The V and J genes are TRBV7-6 and TRBJ2-1, with D possibly matching TRBD2 (7 bases). The CDR3 has 14 amino acids. V lost 5 bases to trimming and J lost 10 bases, with 18 bases between them. Germline V gene data show CDR1 as SGHVS and CDR2 as FNYEAQ. Here the CDR3 DNA reads TGTGCCAGCAGCAAAGACGGGGGGAGGGGGGAGCAGTTCTTC. Protein sequence: CASSKDGGRGEQFF.

The chain joins TRBV5-5 to TRBJ2-3; D is perhaps TRBD1 (6 bases). The CDR3 is 13 amino acids. V was shortened by 3 bases and J by 5 bases, with 10 bases between the two germline ends. CDR1 and CDR2 from the germline V gene are SGHKS and YYEKEE (reference sequence). CDR3 amino acids: CASSSIRGDTQYF. Written as DNA, the CDR3 is TGTGCCAGCAGCTCAATCAGGGGAGATACGCAGTATTTT. Based on the CDR3 plus reference TRBV5-5 and TRBJ2-3, the full variable domain is DAGVTQSPTHLIKTRGQQVTLRCSPISGHKSVSWYQQVLGQGPQFIFQYYEKEERGRGNFPDRFSARQFPNYSSELNVNALLLGDSALYLCASSSIRGDTQYFGPGTRLTVL.

For the CDR3, the DNA is TGTGCCAGCAGCTTCCCCAGGGGTTCTAACTATGGCTACACCTTC. As protein: CASSFPRGSNYGYTF. V and J are TRBV7-2 and TRBJ1-2; perhaps TRBD1 as D (6 bases). Germline CDR1 is SGHTA and CDR2 is FQGNSA. The CDR3 length is 15 residues. Deletions cut 3 bases from V and 0 bases from J, with 11 bases between.

The genes are TRBV27 and TRBJ2-1, with unresolved D. This CDR3 is 14 amino acids long. CDR1 is MNHEY, CDR2 SMNVEV, per germline (reference sequence). V was pared by 6 bases and J by 4 bases, with 13 bases between. The CDR3 loop is CASSLLGFYNEQFF. The CDR3, as DNA: TGTGCCAGCAGCCTCCTCGGATTTTACAATGAGCAGTTCTTC.

There are a few counts of this clonotype. The chain has TRBV4-2 and TRBJ2-2, with D unresolved. Germline V lookup: CDR1 LGHNA, CDR2 YNFKEQ. V was pared by 0 bases and J by 6 bases, with 8 bases between. The CDR3 sequence is 14 residues long. CDR3 loop: CASSQERIAGELFF. The CDR3 DNA sequence: TGTGCCAGCAGCCAAGAGAGGATAGCCGGGGAGCTGTTTTTT.